In its sample, the clone carrying this T cell receptor beta chain was seen once. This entry comes from a study of T cells in tuberculosis. Thawed, overnight-rested PBMC were stained with GMM-loaded CD1B tetramer, viability dye and anti-CD3, then sorted. The lipid loaded on the CD1B tetramers was C32 glucose monomycolate from Rhodococcus equi. TCR-alpha and TCR-beta chains were sequenced unpaired. Sequencing was performed with immunoSEQ multiplex PCR; in TCRdb, only in-frame clones are kept and a portion is missing. The sample has tens of thousands of clones, approximately 90% seen once. Germline lookup yields CDR1 LNHDA and CDR2 SQIVND (reference sequence). This CDR3 comprises 13 residues. The V end was cut by 6 bases, the J end by 2 bases, with 10 bases between.

The V and J genes are TRBV19 and TRBJ2-5; possible D gene TRBD1, 5 bases. The sequencing input was CD1b-GMM tetramer-negative cells sorted from PBMCs. The origin of this receptor is an adult woman with latent tuberculosis. The DNA of the CDR3 is TGTGCCAGTAGAAGAGACAGACAAGAGACCCAGTACTTC. Its translation is CASRRDRQETQYF.